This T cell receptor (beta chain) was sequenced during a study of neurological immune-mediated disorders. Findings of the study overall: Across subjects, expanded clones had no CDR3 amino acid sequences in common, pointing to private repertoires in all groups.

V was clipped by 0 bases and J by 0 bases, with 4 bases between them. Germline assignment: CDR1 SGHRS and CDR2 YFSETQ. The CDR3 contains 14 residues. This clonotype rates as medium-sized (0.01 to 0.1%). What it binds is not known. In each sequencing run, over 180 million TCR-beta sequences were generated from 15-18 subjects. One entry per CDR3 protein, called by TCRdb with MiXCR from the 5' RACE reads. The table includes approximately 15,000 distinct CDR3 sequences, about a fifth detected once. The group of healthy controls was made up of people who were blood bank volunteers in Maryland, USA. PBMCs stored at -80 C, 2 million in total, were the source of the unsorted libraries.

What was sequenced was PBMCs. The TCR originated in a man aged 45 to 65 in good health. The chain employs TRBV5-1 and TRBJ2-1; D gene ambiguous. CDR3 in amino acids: CASSLAHSYNEQFF. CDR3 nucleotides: TGCGCCAGCAGCTTGGCCCACTCCTACAATGAGCAGTTCTTC.